This is a list of T cell receptor beta chains from one sample in a study of blood T cells in healthy people across ages. TCRdb reprocessed the 5' RACE reads with MiXCR, giving one entry per CDR3 protein. The table lists more than 1 million distinct CDR3 sequences, more than 40% of them singletons. The sequenced sample was blood. All receptors come from a woman aged 60-70 years in good health. CDR3s include the opening cysteine and the closing phenylalanine or tryptophan. A D gene is named only where the DNA matches it firmly. Clone size is shown for a subset of rows, as once, few, many or a class of expanded clone.

length	size	V	D	J	DNA	CDR3
14	few	TRBV2	NA	TRBJ2-7	TGTGCCAGCAGCAAAATCGGTCAGGGCTACGAGCAGTACTTC	CASSKIGQGYEQYF
15	few	TRBV7-2	NA	TRBJ2-1	TGTGCCAGCAGCTTAAAACCAGGGGGGGTCAATGAGCAGTTCTTC	CASSLKPGGVNEQFF
11	few	TRBV29-1	NA	TRBJ1-5	TGCAGCGCTGGAAACAATCAGCCCCAGCATTTT	CSAGNNQPQHF
19	NA	TRBV7-2	TRBD1	TRBJ2-4	TGTGCCAGCAGCTTACGAGGTGTTCTGACCCAGGGGGTAAAAAACATTCAGTACTTC	CASSLRGVLTQGVKNIQYF
14	NA	TRBV6-5	NA	TRBJ2-1	TGTGCCAGCAGTAGCGGGCCAAACTACAATGAGCAGTTCTTC	CASSSGPNYNEQFF
13	many	TRBV12-3/TRBV12-4	NA	TRBJ2-7	TGTGCCAGCAGTTTCGGGACGCGCTACGAGCAGTACTTC	CASSFGTRYEQYF
14	few	TRBV7-8	NA	TRBJ2-1	TGTGCCAGCAGCCCGACCACAGGGTACGATGAGCAGTTCTTC	CASSPTTGYDEQFF
16	many	TRBV5-1	TRBD2	TRBJ2-7	TGCGCCAGCAGCTTGGATAGCGGGAGTCTTCTGAGGGAGCAGTACTTC	CASSLDSGSLLREQYF
16	NA	TRBV12-3/TRBV12-4	NA	TRBJ2-5	TGTGCCAGCAGTTCACAGGACGCCCTAGCCCCGGAGACCCAGTACTTC	CASSSQDALAPETQYF
15	NA	TRBV20-1	NA	TRBJ2-7	TGCAGTGCTAGAAGCCCCCGTGGTGGCTCCTACGAGCAGTACTTC	CSARSPRGGSYEQYF
15	few	TRBV10-3	TRBD1	TRBJ1-5	TGTGCCATCAGTTTAGAGCCGGGACAGGGTCAGCCCCAGCATTTT	CAISLEPGQGQPQHF
12	many	TRBV7-6	NA	TRBJ1-4	TGTGCCAGCAGCTTACGGGGGGAAAAACTGTTTTTT	CASSLRGEKLFF
15	NA	TRBV20-1	TRBD1	TRBJ2-7	TGCAGTGCGTCCAACAGGGGTAATACGGGCTACGAGCAGTACTTC	CSASNRGNTGYEQYF
17	few	TRBV4-1	NA	TRBJ2-6	TGCGCCAGCAGCCAAGATACTGACGGACCTGGGGCCAACGTCCTGACTTTC	CASSQDTDGPGANVLTF
14	few	TRBV25-1	NA	TRBJ2-7	TGTGCCAGCAGTGAAAGGACAATCGGCTACGAGCAGTACTTC	CASSERTIGYEQYF
13	NA	TRBV3-1	TRBD1	TRBJ1-1	TGTGCCAGCACCTCGACAGGGAGGGGAGAAGCTTTCTTT	CASTSTGRGEAFF
16	few	TRBV7-9	TRBD2	TRBJ2-1	TGTGCCAGAGATGGGGGTAGCGGGAGGCCAGACAATGAGCAGTTCTTC	CARDGGSGRPDNEQFF
14	few	TRBV5-1	NA	TRBJ2-5	TGCGCCAGCAGCAAGGGACTCGGACAAGAGACCCAGTACTTC	CASSKGLGQETQYF
18	NA	TRBV7-9	TRBD1	TRBJ2-5	TGTGCCAGCAGCTTAGAGGGACAGGGGATCAGGTACCAAGAGACCCAGTACTTC	CASSLEGQGIRYQETQYF
15	NA	TRBV4-1	NA	TRBJ2-7	TGCGCCAGCAGCCAAGTTCCCCAAAGCGAGTACGAGCAGTACTTC	CASSQVPQSEYEQYF
15	NA	TRBV20-1	NA	TRBJ2-3	TGCAGTGCTAGAAATATATGGCAGAGCACAGATACGCAGTATTTT	CSARNIWQSTDTQYF
13	NA	TRBV29-1	NA	TRBJ2-1	TGCAGCGGGGCCGCGGGGCTTCATAGTAAGCAGTTTTTC	CSGAAGLHSKQFF
14	NA	TRBV27	TRBD1	TRBJ2-1	TGTGCCAGCAGTTTAGCGACAGGGAACAATGAGCAGTTCTTC	CASSLATGNNEQFF
12	NA	TRBV29-1	NA	TRBJ1-1	TGCAGCGTTAAGCGTAGAAACACTGAAGCTTTCTTT	CSVKRRNTEAFF
15	NA	TRBV4-1	NA	TRBJ2-5	TGCGCCAGCAGCCAAGTGTTAGCTAGAGGGGAGACCCAGTACTTC	CASSQVLARGETQYF
15	NA	TRBV3-1	TRBD2	TRBJ2-5	TGTGCCAGCAGCCAGAATAGCGGGAGGGCCAATGAGCAGTACTTC	CASSQNSGRANEQYF
14	NA	TRBV5-1	NA	TRBJ2-1	TGCGCCAGCAGCTTGGGTGGGACTGCCAATGAGCAGTTCTTC	CASSLGGTANEQFF
14	few	TRBV27	NA	TRBJ2-7	TGTGCCAGCTGGGGAAATACAAACCGCTACGAGCAGTACTTC	CASWGNTNRYEQYF
16	few	TRBV20-1	NA	TRBJ2-1	TGCAGTGCTAGAGATTCACGCGGCGGCGGCGGTAATGAGCAGTTCTTC	CSARDSRGGGGNEQFF
17	few	TRBV14	TRBD2	TRBJ2-7	TGTGCCAGCAGCCAAGAAATAGGACTAGCCGGGGGGAACGAGCAGTACTTC	CASSQEIGLAGGNEQYF
12	NA	TRBV5-6	TRBD2	TRBJ2-1	TGTGCCAGCAGCCGATCTAGCGGGAGAGGGTTCTTC	CASSRSSGRGFF
17	NA	TRBV10-3	NA	TRBJ2-3	TGTGCCGTCGCGGACTTGGCCGGGAAGGCTAGCACAGATACGCGGTATTTT	CAVADLAGKASTDTRYF
14	NA	TRBV12-3/TRBV12-4	NA	TRBJ2-1	TGTGCCAGCAGCCACGGCCCCCGTAACAATGAGCAGTTCTTC	CASSHGPRNNEQFF
16	once	TRBV7-2	TRBD1	TRBJ2-7	TGTGCCAGCAGCTTAGGAGCTGGGACAGCATCCTACGAGCAGTACTTC	CASSLGAGTASYEQYF
12	few	TRBV20-1	NA	TRBJ2-5	TGCAGTGCTCATGGAGTACAAGAGACCCAGTACTTC	CSAHGVQETQYF
15	NA	TRBV9	NA	TRBJ1-6	TGTGCCAGCAGCGTCACAGAGGGTTTTAATTCACCCCTCCACTTT	CASSVTEGFNSPLHF
15	few	TRBV7-9	NA	TRBJ2-7	TGTGCCAGCAGCAAAAACAGGGGGCGGGGGGGCGAGCAGTACTTC	CASSKNRGRGGEQYF
15	NA	TRBV20-1	NA	TRBJ1-2	TGCAGTGCTAGAGATCAGGCAGCCTCCAACTATGGCTACACCTTC	CSARDQAASNYGYTF
17	few	TRBV11-2	TRBD1	TRBJ2-3	TGTGCCAGCAGCCACCCCCGCGGACAGGGGAGGACAGATACGCAGTATTTT	CASSHPRGQGRTDTQYF
16	few	TRBV2	TRBD1	TRBJ2-7	TGTGCCAGCAGTGAAGAAGCAGGGGGCGCATCCTACGAGCAGTACTTC	CASSEEAGGASYEQYF
14	NA	TRBV3-1	NA	TRBJ2-6	TGTGCCACCCGTAGGGCCTCTGGGGCCAACGTCCTGACTTTC	CATRRASGANVLTF
16	few	TRBV6-1	NA	TRBJ2-3	TGTGCCAGCAGTGAATTGGCAGACTTCCCCACAGATACGCAGTATTTT	CASSELADFPTDTQYF